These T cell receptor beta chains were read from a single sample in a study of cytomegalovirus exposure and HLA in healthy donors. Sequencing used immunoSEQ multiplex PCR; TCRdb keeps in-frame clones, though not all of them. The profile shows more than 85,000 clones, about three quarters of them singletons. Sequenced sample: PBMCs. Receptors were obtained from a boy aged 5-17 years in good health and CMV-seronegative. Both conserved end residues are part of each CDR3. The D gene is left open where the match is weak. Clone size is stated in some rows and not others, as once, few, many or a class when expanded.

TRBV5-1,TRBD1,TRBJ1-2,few,CASSPGQGNYGYTF,TGCGCCAGCTCACCGGGACAGGGTAACTATGGCTACACCTTC
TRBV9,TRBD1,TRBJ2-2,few,CASSISGGGELFF,TGTGCCAGCAGCATCTCAGGGGGCGGGGAGCTGTTTTTT
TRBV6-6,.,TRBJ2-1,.,CASSAQGGSLNEQFF,TGTGCCAGCAGTGCCCAAGGAGGATCTCTGAATGAGCAGTTCTTC
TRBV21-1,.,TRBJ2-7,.,CASSKADEGPIYEQYF,TGTGCCAGCAGCAAAGCGGATGAGGGCCCCATCTACGAGCAGTACTTC
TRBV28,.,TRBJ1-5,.,CASSYQPGSNQPQHF,TGTGCCAGCAGTTACCAGCCGGGGTCAAATCAGCCCCAGCATTTT
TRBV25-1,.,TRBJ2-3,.,CASSPVTDTQYF,TGTGCCAGCAGTCCCGTTACAGATACGCAGTATTTT
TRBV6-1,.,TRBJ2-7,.,CASSDKVGGSTGYSYEQYF,TGTGCCAGCAGTGATAAGGTGGGGGGATCGACTGGCTACTCCTACGAGCAGTACTTC
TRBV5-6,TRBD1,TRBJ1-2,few,CASSSTGKSGYTF,TGTGCCAGCAGCTCGACAGGGAAAAGCGGCTACACCTTC
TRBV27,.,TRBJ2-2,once,CASSFSTGELFF,TGTGCCAGCAGTTTCTCCACCGGGGAGCTGTTTTTT
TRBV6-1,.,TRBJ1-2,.,CASISPGEANYGYTF,TGTGCCAGCATCAGTCCGGGGGAGGCTAACTATGGCTACACCTTC
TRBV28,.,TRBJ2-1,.,CASSLGVREQFF,TGTGCCAGCAGTTTAGGAGTCCGTGAGCAGTTCTTC
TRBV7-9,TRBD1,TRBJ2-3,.,CASSPRGILATDTQYF,TGTGCCAGCAGCCCCAGGGGGATCCTGGCCACAGATACGCAGTATTTT
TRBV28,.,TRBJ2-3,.,CASTRTRRTDTQYF,TGTGCCAGCACCCGTACTAGGCGCACAGATACGCAGTATTTT
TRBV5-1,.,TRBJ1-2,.,CASSSTGNYGYTF,TGCGCCAGCAGCTCTACAGGGAACTATGGCTACACCTTC
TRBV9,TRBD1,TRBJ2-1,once,CASSEGTGVLNEQFF,TGTGCCAGCAGCGAGGGGACAGGGGTGCTCAATGAGCAGTTCTTC
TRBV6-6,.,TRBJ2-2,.,CASTDFTGELFF,TGTGCCAGCACCGACTTCACCGGGGAGCTGTTTTTT
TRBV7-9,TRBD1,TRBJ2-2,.,CASRSKSGTGSTGELFF,TGTGCCAGCAGATCTAAGTCCGGGACAGGGTCCACCGGGGAGCTGTTTTTT
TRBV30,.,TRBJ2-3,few,CAWSVGADTQYF,TGTGCCTGGAGTGTAGGGGCAGATACGCAGTATTTT
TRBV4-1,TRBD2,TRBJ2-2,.,CASSPRIAGGPGELFF,TGCGCCAGCAGCCCCCGGATAGCGGGAGGGCCCGGGGAGCTGTTTTTT
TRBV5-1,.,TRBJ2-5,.,CASSPGETVTQYF,TGCGCCAGCAGCCCAGGGGAGACAGTGACCCAGTACTTC
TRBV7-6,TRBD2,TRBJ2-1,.,CASSSERGRSYNEQFF,TGTGCCAGCAGCTCCGAGCGGGGGCGATCCTACAATGAGCAGTTCTTC
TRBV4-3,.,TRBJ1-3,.,CASSQDPRAGNTIYF,TGCGCCAGCAGCCAAGACCCCAGGGCTGGAAACACCATATATTTT
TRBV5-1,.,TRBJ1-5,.,CASPWEGRSNQPQHF,TGCGCCAGCCCCTGGGAGGGCCGGAGCAATCAGCCCCAGCATTTT
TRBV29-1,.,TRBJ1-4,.,CSVDGGGDEKLFF,TGCAGCGTTGATGGGGGGGGTGATGAAAAACTGTTTTTT
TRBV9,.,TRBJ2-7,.,CASSVGDYIYEQYF,TGTGCCAGCAGCGTAGGTGACTATATCTACGAGCAGTACTTC
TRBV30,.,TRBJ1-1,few,CAWSASSGPAGAFF,TGTGCCTGGAGTGCCTCCTCCGGCCCCGCGGGGGCTTTCTTT
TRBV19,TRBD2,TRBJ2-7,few,CASRPGTSGIYEQYF,TGTGCCAGTAGACCTGGGACTAGCGGAATTTACGAGCAGTACTTC
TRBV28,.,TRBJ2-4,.,CASRSIVYRLAKNIQYF,TGTGCCAGCAGATCCATCGTCTACCGTTTAGCCAAAAACATTCAGTACTTC
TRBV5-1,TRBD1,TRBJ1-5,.,CASSFTGGNQPQHF,TGCGCCAGCAGCTTCACAGGGGGAAATCAGCCCCAGCATTTT
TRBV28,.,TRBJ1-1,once,CASSQWGQGVGGTEAFF,TGTGCCAGCAGCCAATGGGGGCAGGGTGTAGGTGGCACTGAAGCTTTCTTT
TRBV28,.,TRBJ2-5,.,CASSSGGHSETQYF,TGTGCCAGCAGTTCGGGGGGCCACAGCGAGACCCAGTACTTC
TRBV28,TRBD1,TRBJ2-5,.,CASSPLGTAKETQYF,TGTGCCAGCAGTCCCCTTGGGACAGCCAAAGAGACCCAGTACTTC
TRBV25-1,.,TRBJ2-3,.,CASSQGTTNTDTQYF,TGTGCCAGCAGTCAAGGAACTACCAACACAGATACGCAGTATTTT
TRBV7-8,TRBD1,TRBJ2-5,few,CASSLWGQPGETQYF,TGTGCCAGCAGCTTGTGGGGACAGCCTGGGGAGACCCAGTACTTC
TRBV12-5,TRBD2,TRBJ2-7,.,CASAPGLAASYEQYF,TGTGCTAGTGCTCCAGGACTAGCGGCCTCCTACGAGCAGTACTTC
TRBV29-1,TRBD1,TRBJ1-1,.,CSVIQGSTEAFF,TGCAGCGTTATACAGGGGTCCACTGAAGCTTTCTTT
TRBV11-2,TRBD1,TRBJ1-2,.,CASSPGGKRPDVYGYTF,TGTGCCAGCAGCCCAGGGGGTAAAAGACCGGACGTCTATGGCTACACCTTC
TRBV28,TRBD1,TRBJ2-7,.,CASSFDRGLGYEQYF,TGTGCCAGCAGTTTCGACAGGGGGCTCGGTTACGAGCAGTACTTC
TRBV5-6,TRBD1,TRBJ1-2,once,CASRPTGTGVGYTF,TGTGCCAGCAGACCCACCGGGACAGGAGTTGGCTACACCTTC
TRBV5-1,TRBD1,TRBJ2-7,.,CASSLRGQGHEQYF,TGCGCCAGCAGCTTGCGTGGACAGGGCCACGAGCAGTACTTC
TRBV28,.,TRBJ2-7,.,CASSTIRTYEQYF,TGTGCCAGCAGTACAATCAGGACCTACGAGCAGTACTTC
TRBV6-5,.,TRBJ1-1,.,CASSNTPTEAFF,TGTGCCAGCAGTAACACCCCCACTGAAGCTTTCTTT
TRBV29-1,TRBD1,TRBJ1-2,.,CSAGRDRGMDGYTF,TGCAGCGCTGGCCGGGACAGGGGTATGGATGGCTACACCTTC
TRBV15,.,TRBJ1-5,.,CATSTPGQLSNQPQHF,TGTGCCACCAGCACTCCGGGACAACTTAGCAATCAGCCCCAGCATTTT
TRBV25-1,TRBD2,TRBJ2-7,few,CASRLAGRNEQYF,TGTGCCAGCAGGCTAGCGGGAAGGAACGAGCAGTACTTC
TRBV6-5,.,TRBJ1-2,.,CASSSPGGYTF,TGTGCCAGCAGTTCGCCCGGGGGCTACACCTTC
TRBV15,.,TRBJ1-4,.,CATSRGQNNEKLFF,TGTGCCACCAGCAGAGGACAGAATAATGAAAAACTGTTTTTT
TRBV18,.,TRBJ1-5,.,CASSPSGSSNQPQHF,TGTGCCAGCTCACCATCGGGAAGCAGCAATCAGCCCCAGCATTTT
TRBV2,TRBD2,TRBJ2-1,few,CASSETSGVRYEQFF,TGTGCCAGCAGTGAAACTAGCGGGGTTAGATATGAGCAGTTCTTC
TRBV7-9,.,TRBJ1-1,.,CASSLEGGTEAFF,TGTGCCAGCAGCTTAGAGGGGGGGACTGAAGCTTTCTTT
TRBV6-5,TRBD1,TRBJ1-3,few,CASSPEGAGGNTIYF,TGTGCCAGCAGCCCCGAGGGGGCAGGTGGAAACACCATATATTTT
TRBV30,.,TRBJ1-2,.,CAWSGTTLGYGYTF,TGTGCCTGGAGTGGTACTACGTTGGGCTATGGCTACACCTTC
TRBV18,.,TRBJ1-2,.,CASSPPQGFGYTF,TGTGCCAGCTCACCCCCACAGGGCTTCGGCTACACCTTC
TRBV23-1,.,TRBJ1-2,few,CASSQFQVSNYGYTF,TGCGCCAGCAGTCAATTTCAGGTATCTAACTATGGCTACACCTTC
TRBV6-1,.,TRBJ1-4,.,CASSEAGAGKKLFF,TGTGCCAGCAGTGAAGCTGGAGCAGGGAAAAAACTGTTTTTT